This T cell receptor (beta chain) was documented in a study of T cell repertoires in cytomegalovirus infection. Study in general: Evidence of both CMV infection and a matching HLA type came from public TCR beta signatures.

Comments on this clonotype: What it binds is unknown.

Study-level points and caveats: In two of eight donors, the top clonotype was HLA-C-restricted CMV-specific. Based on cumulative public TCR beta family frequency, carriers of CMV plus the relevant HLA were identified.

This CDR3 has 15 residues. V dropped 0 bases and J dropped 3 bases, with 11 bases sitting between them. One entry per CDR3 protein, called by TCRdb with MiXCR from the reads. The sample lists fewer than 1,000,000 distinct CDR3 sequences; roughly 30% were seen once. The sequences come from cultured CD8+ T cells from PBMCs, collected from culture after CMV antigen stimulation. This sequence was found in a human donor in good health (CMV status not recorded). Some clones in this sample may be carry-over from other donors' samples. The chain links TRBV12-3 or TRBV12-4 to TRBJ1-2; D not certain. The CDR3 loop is CASSLARVAHYGYTF. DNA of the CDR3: TGTGCCAGCAGTTTAGCCCGGGTAGCCCACTATGGCTACACCTTC.